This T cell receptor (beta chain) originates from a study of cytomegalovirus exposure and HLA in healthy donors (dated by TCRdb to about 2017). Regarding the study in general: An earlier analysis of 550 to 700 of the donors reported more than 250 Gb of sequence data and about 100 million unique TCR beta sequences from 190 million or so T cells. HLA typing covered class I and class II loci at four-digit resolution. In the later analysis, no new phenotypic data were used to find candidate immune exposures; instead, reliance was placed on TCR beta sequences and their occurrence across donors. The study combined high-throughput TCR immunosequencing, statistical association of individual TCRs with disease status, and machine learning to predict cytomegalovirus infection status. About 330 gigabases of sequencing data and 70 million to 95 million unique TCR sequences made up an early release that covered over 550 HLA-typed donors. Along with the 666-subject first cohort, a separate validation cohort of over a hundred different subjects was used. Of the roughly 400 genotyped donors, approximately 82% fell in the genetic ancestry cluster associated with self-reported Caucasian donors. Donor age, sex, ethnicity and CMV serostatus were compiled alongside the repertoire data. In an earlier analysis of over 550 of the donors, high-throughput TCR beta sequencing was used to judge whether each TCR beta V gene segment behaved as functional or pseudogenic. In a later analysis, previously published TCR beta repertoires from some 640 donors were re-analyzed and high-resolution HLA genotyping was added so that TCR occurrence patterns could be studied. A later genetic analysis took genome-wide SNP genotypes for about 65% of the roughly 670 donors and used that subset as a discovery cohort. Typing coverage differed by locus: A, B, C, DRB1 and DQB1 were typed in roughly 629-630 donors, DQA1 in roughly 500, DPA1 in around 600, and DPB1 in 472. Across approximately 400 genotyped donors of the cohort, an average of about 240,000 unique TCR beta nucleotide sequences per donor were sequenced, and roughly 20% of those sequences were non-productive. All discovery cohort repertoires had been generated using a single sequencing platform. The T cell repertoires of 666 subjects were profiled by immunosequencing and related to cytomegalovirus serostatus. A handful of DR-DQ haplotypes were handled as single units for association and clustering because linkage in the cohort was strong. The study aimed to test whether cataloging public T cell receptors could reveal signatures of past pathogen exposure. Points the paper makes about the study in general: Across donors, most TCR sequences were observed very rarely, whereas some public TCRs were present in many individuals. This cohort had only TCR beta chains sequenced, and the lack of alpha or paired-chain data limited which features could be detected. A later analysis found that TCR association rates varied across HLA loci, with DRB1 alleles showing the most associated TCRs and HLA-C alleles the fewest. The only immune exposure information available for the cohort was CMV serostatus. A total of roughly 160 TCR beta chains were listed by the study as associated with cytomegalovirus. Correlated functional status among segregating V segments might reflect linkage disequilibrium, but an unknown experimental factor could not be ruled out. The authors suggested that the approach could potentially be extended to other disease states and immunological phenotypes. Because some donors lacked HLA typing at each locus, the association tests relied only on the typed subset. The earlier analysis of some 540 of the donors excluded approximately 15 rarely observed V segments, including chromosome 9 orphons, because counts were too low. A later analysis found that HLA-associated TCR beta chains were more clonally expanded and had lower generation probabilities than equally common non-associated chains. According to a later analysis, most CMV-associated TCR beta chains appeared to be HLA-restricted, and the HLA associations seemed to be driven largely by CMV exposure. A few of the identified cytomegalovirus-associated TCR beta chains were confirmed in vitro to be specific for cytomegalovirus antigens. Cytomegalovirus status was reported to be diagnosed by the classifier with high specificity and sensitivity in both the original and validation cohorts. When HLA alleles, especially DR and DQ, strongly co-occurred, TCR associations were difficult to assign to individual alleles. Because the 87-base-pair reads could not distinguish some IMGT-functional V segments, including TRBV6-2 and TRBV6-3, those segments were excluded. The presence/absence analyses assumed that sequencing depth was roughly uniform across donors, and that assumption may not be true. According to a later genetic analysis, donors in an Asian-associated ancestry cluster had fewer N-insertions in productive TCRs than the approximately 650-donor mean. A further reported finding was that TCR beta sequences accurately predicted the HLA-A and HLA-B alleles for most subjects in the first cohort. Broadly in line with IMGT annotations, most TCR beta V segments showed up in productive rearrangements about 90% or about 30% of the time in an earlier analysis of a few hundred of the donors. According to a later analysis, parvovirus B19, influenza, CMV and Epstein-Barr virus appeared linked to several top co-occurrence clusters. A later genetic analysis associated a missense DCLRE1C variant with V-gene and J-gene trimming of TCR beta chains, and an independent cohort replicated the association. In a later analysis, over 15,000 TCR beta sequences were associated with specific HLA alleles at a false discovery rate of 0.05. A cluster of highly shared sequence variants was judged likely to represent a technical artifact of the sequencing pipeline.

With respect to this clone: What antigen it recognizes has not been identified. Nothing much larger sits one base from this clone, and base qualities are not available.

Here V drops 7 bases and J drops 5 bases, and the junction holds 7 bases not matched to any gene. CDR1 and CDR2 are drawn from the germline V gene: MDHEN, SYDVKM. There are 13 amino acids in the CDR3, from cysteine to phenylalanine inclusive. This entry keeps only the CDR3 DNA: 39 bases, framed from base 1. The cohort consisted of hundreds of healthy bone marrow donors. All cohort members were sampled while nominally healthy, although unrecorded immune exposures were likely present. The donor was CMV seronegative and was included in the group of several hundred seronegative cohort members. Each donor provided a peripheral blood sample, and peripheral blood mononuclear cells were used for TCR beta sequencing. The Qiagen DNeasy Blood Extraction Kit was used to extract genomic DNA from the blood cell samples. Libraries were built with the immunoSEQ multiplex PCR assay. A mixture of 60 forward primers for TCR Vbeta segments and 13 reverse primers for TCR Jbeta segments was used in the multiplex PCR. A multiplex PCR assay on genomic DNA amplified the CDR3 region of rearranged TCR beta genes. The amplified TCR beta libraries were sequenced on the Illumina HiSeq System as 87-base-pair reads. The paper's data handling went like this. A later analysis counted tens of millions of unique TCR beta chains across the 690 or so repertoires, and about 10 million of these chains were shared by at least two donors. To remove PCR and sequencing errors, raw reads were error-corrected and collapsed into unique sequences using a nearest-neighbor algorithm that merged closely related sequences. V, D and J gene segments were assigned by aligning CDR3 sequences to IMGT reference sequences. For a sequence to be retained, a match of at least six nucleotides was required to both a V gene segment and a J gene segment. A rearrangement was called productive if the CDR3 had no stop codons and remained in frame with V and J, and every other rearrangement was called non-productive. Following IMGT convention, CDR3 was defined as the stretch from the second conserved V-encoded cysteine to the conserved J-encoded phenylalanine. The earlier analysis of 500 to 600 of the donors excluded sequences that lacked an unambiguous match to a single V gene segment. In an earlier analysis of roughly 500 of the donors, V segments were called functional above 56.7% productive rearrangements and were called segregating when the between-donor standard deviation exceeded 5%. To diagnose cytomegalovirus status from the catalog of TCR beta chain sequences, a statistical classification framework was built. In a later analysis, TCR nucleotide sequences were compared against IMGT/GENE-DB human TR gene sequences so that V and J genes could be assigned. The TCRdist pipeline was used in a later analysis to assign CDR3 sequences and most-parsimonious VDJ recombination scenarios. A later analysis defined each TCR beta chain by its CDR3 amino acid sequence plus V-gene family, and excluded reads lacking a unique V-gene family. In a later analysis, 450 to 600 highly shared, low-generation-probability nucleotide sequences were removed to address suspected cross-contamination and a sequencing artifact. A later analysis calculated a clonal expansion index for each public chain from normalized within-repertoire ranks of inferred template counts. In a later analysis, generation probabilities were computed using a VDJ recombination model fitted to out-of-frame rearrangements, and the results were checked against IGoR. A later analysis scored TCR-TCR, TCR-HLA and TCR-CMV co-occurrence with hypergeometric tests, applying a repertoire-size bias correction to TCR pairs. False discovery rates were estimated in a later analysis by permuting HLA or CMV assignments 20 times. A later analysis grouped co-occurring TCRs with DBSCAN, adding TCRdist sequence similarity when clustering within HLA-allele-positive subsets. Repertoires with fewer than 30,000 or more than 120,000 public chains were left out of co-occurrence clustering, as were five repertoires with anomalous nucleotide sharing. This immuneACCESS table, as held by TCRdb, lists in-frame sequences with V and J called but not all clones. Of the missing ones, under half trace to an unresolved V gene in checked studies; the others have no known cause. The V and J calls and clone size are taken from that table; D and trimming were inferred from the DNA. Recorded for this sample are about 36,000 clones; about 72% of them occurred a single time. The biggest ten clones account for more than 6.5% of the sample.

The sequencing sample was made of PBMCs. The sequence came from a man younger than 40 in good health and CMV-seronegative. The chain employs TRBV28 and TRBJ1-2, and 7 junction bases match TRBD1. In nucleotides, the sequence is TGTGCCAGCACCCCGGGACAGAATTATGGCTACACCTTC. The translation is CASTPGQNYGYTF.